The text below deals with one T cell receptor beta chain. Its cognate antigen is unknown. Sorted-subset replicate PCRs used around 0.2 ug DNA, approximately 30,000 T cell genomes. Clones were read by immunoSEQ multiplex PCR, and TCRdb kept only the in-frame ones, dropping some. The table records about 680,000 clones, under 80% of them present only once. This sample stems from a study of shared clonotypes between healthy human individuals. Overall study: CD8 memory received one plate per donor, CD8 naive two, CD4 memory three and CD4 naive three.

Study-wide points: The study's rarefaction showed incomplete sorted-subset sequencing despite large depth. The expectation was that sequencing depth would affect clonotype sharing among donors.

Trimming removed 2 bases from V and 6 bases from J; junction bases left unmatched: 6. CDR1 and CDR2 (germline): LNHDA, SQIVND (reference sequence). The CDR3 loop spans 15 amino acids. V is TRBV19 and J is TRBJ1-5, with 8 positions matching TRBD1. The sequence was collected from a woman aged 30 to 39 in good health. Sequenced input: memory CD4+ T cells sorted from blood. Specified subset: CD45RA-negative fraction. The CDR3 DNA reads as TGTGCCAGTAGTATAACAGGGGGAACGAGTCAGCCCCAGCATTTT. This translates into CASSITGGTSQPQHF. Full variable domain (outside the CDR3, taken from reference TRBV19 and TRBJ1-5): DGGITQSPKYLFRKEGQNVTLSCEQNLNHDAMYWYRQDPGQGLRLIYYSQIVNDFQKGDIAEGYSVSREKKESFPLTVTSAQKNPTAFYLCASSITGGTSQPQHFGDGTRLSIL.